The entry below describes one TCR beta chain. Its specificity is unknown. There are 16 residues in the CDR3. Unmatched junction bases numbered 11, after V lost 1 base and J lost 8 bases. From germline, CDR1 is SGHTA and CDR2 FQGNSA. These data originate in a study of cytomegalovirus exposure and HLA in healthy donors. For the study at large: Sequencing of roughly 180 million T cells in an earlier analysis found some 100 million unique TCR beta sequences. There were 70 million to 95 million unique TCRs (from HLA-typed donors) in an early data release. Study-level findings and limits: In presence/absence analyses, roughly uniform sequencing depth across donors was assumed.

The PCR ran on 60 Vbeta and 13 Jbeta primers. Generated by immunoSEQ multiplex PCR, the TCRdb table keeps only in-frame clones and is missing some. The sample lists around 200,000 clones, around 75% seen once, with 2.5% to 3.5% in the top ten. This TCR was recovered from a male donor in good health and CMV-seronegative. The rearrangement links TRBV7-2 to TRBJ2-1; TRBD2 aligns across 7 bases. The sample taken for sequencing was PBMCs. CDR3 bases: TGTGCCAGCAGCTTAGGTATTTCGGGAGGTATGGATGAGCAGTTCTTC. The encoded protein is CASSLGISGGMDEQFF.